This T cell receptor beta chain was identified during a study of T cell responses to AZD1222 COVID-19 vaccine. The method was immunoSEQ multiplex PCR; TCRdb's version includes in-frame clones alone and lacks a portion of them. Of roughly 120,000 clones detected, 86% appear once; the ten largest clones hold roughly a sixth. V gave up 1 base and J gave up 4 bases, with 9 bases separating them. There are 14 residues in the CDR3. Germline-derived CDR1 and CDR2 are SGHRS and YFSETQ. The chain joins TRBV5-1 to TRBJ1-3; tentatively, D is TRBD1 (5 bases). Sequencing used peripheral blood, obtained 28 days after the second AZD1222 dose. This TCR came from an adult who received the AZD1222 COVID-19 vaccine. Here the CDR3 reads CASSLPGPGNTIYF. The DNA for the CDR3 is TGCGCCAGCAGCTTGCCAGGGCCCGGAAACACCATATATTTT. The whole variable domain, filled in from reference TRBV5-1 and TRBJ1-3, reads KAGVTQTPRYLIKTRGQQVTLSCSPISGHRSVSWYQQTPGQGLQFLFEYFSETQRNKGNFPGRFSGRQFSNSRSEMNVSTLELGDSALYLCASSLPGPGNTIYFGEGSWLTVV.